This TCR beta chain was identified in a study of T cells in Graves' hyperthyroidism and ophthalmopathy. Template material for amplifying TCR beta CDR3 regions consisted of RNA transcripts. Initially, a first-round RT-PCR of the TCR CDR3 employed the HTBI primer set. TCRdb called the multiplex PCR reads again in MiXCR, with one record for every CDR3 protein. This table holds 600,000 or so distinct CDR3 sequences, 15% to 20% found once. A roughly 10 ml volume of fresh peripheral blood provided the PBMCs. The study, taken as a whole, reports: A 13 V-J model separated ophthalmopathy from stable hyperthyroidism.

This clonotype showed up just once. The antigen remains undetermined. Germline CDR1 and CDR2: MGHRA and YSYEKL. The CDR3 totals 20 residues. V lost 0 bases to trimming and J lost 2 bases; unmatched junction nucleotides: 7. This TCR derives from a woman in her 30s with Graves' hyperthyroidism. The gene calls are TRBV4-1 and TRBJ2-6; 13 nucleotides agree with TRBD2. The sample was blood. The CDR3 DNA reads TGCGCCAGCAGCCAAGATCTTTTGGGACTAGCGGGAACTGGGGCCAACGTCCTGACTTTC. It yields the protein CASSQDLLGLAGTGANVLTF.